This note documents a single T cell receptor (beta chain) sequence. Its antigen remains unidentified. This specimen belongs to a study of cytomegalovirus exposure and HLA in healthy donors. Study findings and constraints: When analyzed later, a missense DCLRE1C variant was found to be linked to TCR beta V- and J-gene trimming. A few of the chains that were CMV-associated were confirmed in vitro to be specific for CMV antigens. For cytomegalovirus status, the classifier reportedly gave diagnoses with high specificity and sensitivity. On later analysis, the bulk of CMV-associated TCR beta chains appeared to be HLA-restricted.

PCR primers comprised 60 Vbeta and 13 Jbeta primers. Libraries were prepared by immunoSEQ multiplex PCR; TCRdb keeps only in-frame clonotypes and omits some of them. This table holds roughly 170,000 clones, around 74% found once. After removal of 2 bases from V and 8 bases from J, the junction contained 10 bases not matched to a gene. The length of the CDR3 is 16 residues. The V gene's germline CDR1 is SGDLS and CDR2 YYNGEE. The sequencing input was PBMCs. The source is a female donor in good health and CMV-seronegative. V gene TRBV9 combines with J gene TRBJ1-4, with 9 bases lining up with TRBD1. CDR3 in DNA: TGTGCCAGCAGCGTGGGGGGTACAGGGGGCGAGGAAAAACTGTTTTTT. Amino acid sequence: CASSVGGTGGEEKLFF. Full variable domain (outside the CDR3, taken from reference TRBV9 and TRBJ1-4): DSGVTQTPKHLITATGQRVTLRCSPRSGDLSVYWYQQSLDQGLQFLIQYYNGEERAKGNILERFSAQQFPDLHSELNLSSLELGDSALYFCASSVGGTGGEEKLFFGSGTQLSVL.